This entry describes one T cell receptor (beta chain). As yet, its antigen is unknown. One end of the junction does not line up with germline, which may come from a read error. The lymph nodes were axillary draining lymph nodes from breast cancer patients. The CDR3 sequence is 14 residues long. This sample was included in a study of breast tumors, draining lymph nodes, adjacent tissues. General study results and limits: Compared with basal-like, luminal-like tumors shared significantly more repertoire with nontumor tissue. The data were judged consistent with most tumor T cells coming from lymph node and expanding in tumor. That most tumor T cells come from lymph nodes remained unproven.

TCRdb re-called the multiplex PCR reads through MiXCR, storing one row per CDR3 protein. The profile covers 290,000 or so distinct CDR3 sequences, with about 30% appearing a single time and 0.85% to 1.2% taken by the ten largest. The clonotype was recovered from a female donor with breast cancer. Some clones in this sample may be carry-over from other donors' samples. V gene TRBV12-3 or TRBV12-4 combines with J gene TRBJ2-7, with D possibly being TRBD1 or TRBD2 (6 bases each). The sequencing sample was made of axillary lymph node tissue. CDR3 amino acids: CAIGGSGEADTMYF. The CDR3 DNA sequence: TGTGCCATCGGTGGATCAGGGGAGGCAGACACCATGTACTTT.